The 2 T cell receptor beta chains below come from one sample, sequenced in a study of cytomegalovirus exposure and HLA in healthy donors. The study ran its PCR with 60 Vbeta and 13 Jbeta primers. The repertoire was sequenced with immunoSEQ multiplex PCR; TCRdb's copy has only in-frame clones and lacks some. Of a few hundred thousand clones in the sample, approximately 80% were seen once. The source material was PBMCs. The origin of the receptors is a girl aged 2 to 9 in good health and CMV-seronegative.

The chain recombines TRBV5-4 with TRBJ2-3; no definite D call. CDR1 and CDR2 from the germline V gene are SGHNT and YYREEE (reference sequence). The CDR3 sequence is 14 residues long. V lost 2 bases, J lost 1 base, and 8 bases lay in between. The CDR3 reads CASSFGAGTDTQYF. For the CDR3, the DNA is TGTGCCAGCAGCTTCGGTGCGGGCACAGATACGCAGTATTTT.

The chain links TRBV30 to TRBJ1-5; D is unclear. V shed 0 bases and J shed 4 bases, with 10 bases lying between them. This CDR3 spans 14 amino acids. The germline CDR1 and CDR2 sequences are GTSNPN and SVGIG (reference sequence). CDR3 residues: CAWSVGVLNQPQHF. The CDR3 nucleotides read TGTGCCTGGAGTGTGGGAGTTTTAAATCAGCCCCAGCATTTT.